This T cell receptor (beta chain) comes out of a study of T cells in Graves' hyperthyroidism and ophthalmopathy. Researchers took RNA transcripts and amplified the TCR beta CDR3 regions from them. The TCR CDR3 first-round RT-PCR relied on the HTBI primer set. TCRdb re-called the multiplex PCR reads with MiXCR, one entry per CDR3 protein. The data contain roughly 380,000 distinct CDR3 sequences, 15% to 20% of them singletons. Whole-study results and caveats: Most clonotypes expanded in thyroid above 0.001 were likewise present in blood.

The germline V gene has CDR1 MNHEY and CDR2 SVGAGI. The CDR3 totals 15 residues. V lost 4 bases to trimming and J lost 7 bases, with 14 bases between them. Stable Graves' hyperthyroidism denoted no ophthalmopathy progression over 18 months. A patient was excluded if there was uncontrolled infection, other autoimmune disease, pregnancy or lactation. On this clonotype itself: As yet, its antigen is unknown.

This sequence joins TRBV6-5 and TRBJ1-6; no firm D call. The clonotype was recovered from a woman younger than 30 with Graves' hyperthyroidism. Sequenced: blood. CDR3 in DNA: TGTGCCAGCAGTTCGGGTCGGACGACAAATTCACCCCTCCACTTT. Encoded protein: CASSSGRTTNSPLHF.